Listed below are T cell receptor beta chains from one sample, sequenced in a study of cytomegalovirus exposure and HLA in healthy donors. Here immunoSEQ multiplex PCR was the method, and the copy in TCRdb shows in-frame clones only, minus some. This sample has more than 85,000 clones, with roughly three quarters found just once. The sample was PBMCs. These receptors all come from a female donor in good health and CMV-seronegative. CDR3s include the opening cysteine and the closing phenylalanine or tryptophan. D genes are given only for firm matches. Expanded clones are given a class, and other clones once, few, many or no size at all.

v_call	clone_size	d_call	j_call	cdr3_aa	cdr3_nt
TRBV7-3	NA	NA	TRBJ1-1	CASSIDRKTEAFF	TGTGCCAGCAGCATAGATAGAAAGACTGAAGCTTTCTTT
TRBV6-1	NA	NA	TRBJ1-1	CASSTSERGAFF	TGTGCCAGCAGTACAAGTGAGCGAGGGGCTTTCTTT
TRBV2	NA	NA	TRBJ1-2	CASSATGRVIYGYTF	TGTGCCAGCAGTGCGACAGGCCGAGTCATCTATGGCTACACCTTC
TRBV7-3	NA	TRBD2	TRBJ2-2	CASSPGLAGKENTGELFF	TGTGCCAGCAGCCCAGGACTAGCGGGAAAGGAGAACACCGGGGAGCTGTTTTTT
TRBV2	NA	NA	TRBJ1-4	CASNTQGGENEKLFF	TGTGCCAGCAACACTCAGGGTGGGGAAAATGAAAAACTGTTTTTT
TRBV11-3	NA	NA	TRBJ2-1	CASSLEGGAPYNEQFF	TGTGCCAGCAGCTTAGAAGGGGGGGCCCCCTACAATGAGCAGTTCTTC
TRBV5-4	NA	TRBD1	TRBJ2-1	CASSSLGQGQYNEQFF	TGTGCCAGCAGCTCCTTGGGACAGGGGCAATACAATGAGCAGTTCTTC
TRBV27	NA	NA	TRBJ2-7	CASSSGAPAGFEQYF	TGTGCCAGCAGTTCTGGGGCGCCCGCGGGGTTCGAGCAGTACTTC
TRBV28	NA	TRBD1	TRBJ2-5	CASSPRTGEIMYF	TGTGCCAGCAGTCCCCGGACAGGGGAAATTATGTACTTC
TRBV2	NA	NA	TRBJ1-4	CASEFTGGEKLFF	TGTGCCAGCGAATTTACCGGCGGGGAAAAACTGTTTTTT
TRBV18	NA	TRBD1	TRBJ1-2	CASSPEKQGNGYTF	TGTGCCAGCTCACCGGAAAAACAGGGGAATGGCTACACCTTC
TRBV5-6	NA	NA	TRBJ1-1	CASSLGRGWNTEAFF	TGTGCCAGCAGCTTGGGGAGGGGTTGGAACACTGAAGCTTTCTTT
TRBV6-5	few	NA	TRBJ2-5	CASSYQGGGRETQYF	TGTGCCAGCAGTTACCAGGGGGGAGGAAGGGAGACCCAGTACTTC
TRBV29-1	few	NA	TRBJ2-7	CSVASISSYEQYF	TGCAGCGTTGCCTCCATCAGCTCCTACGAGCAGTACTTC
TRBV30	NA	TRBD1	TRBJ2-3	CAWSGDRGAADTQYF	TGTGCCTGGAGTGGGGACAGAGGGGCGGCAGATACGCAGTATTTT
TRBV7-9	NA	TRBD2	TRBJ2-3	CSSSITSSSGGTDTQYF	TGTTCCAGCAGCATTACTTCTTCTAGCGGGGGCACAGATACGCAGTATTTT
TRBV18	NA	TRBD1	TRBJ2-1	CASSRGQGVIGSEQFF	TGTGCCAGCTCACGCGGACAGGGCGTCATTGGGAGTGAGCAGTTCTTC
TRBV10-3	NA	TRBD2	TRBJ2-3	CAISEWEGGFTDTQYF	TGTGCCATCAGTGAGTGGGAGGGAGGGTTCACAGATACGCAGTATTTT
TRBV6-1	NA	TRBD2	TRBJ2-5	CASGRVPETQYF	TGTGCCAGTGGGAGGGTCCCAGAGACCCAGTACTTC
TRBV30	NA	NA	TRBJ2-1	CAWIGRAVYNEQFF	TGTGCCTGGATCGGCAGGGCGGTGTACAATGAGCAGTTCTTC
TRBV2	few	TRBD2	TRBJ2-5	CASGGTSGRPYQETQYF	TGTGCCAGCGGGGGGACTAGCGGGAGGCCGTACCAAGAGACCCAGTACTTC
TRBV9	NA	NA	TRBJ2-1	CASSERGGPYNEQFF	TGTGCCAGCAGCGAGAGGGGGGGTCCCTACAATGAGCAGTTCTTC
TRBV18	NA	TRBD1	TRBJ1-3	CASSPTGTGNTIYF	TGTGCCAGCTCACCGACAGGGACAGGAAACACCATATATTTT